The T cell receptor (beta chain) under discussion was sequenced for a study of T cell repertoires in cytomegalovirus infection. TCRdb reprocessed the reads with MiXCR, giving one entry per CDR3 protein. The sample has some 220,000 distinct CDR3 sequences; 6% to 8% are singletons. Trimming stripped 0 bases from V and 1 base from J, with 12 bases between. This CDR3 spans 15 amino acids. CDR1 and CDR2 from the germline V gene are DFQATT and SNEGSKA (reference sequence). This clonotype was counted at least ten times. The rearrangement links TRBV20-1 to TRBJ1-1, with a tentative D call TRBD1 (6 bases). The clonotype originates from a human donor in good health (CMV status not recorded). Some clones in this sample may be carry-over from other donors' samples. Sequencing was performed on PBMCs. CDR3 nucleotide sequence: TGCAGTGCTAGAGATCAGACGGGGGCGAACACTGAAGCTTTCTTT. This translates into CSARDQTGANTEAFF.